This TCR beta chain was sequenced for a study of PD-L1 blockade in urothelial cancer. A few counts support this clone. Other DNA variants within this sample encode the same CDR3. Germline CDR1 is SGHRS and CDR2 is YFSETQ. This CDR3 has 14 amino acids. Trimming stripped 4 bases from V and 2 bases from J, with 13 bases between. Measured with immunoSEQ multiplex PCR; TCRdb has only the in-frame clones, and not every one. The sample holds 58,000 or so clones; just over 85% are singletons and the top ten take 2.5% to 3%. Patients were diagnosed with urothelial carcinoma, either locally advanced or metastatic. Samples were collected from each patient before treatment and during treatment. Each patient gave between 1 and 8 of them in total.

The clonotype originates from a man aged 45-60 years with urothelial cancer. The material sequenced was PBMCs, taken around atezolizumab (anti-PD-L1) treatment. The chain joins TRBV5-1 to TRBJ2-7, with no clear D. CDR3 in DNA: TGCGCCAGCAGCCCCGGAACACTAACCTACGAGCAGTACTTC. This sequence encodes CASSPGTLTYEQYF.